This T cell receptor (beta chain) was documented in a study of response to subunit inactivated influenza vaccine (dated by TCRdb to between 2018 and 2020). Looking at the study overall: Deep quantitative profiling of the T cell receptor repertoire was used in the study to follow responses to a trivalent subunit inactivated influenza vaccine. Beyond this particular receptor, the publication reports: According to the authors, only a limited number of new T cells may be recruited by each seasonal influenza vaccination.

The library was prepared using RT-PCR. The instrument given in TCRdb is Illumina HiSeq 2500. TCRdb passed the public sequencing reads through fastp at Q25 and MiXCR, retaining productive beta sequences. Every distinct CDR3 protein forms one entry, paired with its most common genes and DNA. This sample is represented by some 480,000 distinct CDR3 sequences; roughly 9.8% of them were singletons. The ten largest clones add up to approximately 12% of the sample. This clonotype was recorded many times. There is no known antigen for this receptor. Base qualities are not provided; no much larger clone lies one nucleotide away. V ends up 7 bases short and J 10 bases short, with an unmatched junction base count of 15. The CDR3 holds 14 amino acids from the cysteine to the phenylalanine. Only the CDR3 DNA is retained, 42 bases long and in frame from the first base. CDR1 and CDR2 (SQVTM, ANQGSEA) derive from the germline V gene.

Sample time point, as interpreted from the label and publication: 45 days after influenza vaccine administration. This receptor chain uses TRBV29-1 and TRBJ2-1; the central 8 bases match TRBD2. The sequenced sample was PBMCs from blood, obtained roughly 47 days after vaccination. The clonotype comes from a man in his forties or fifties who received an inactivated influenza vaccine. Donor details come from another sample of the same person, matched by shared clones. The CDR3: CSAYHRGGRTEQFF. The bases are TGCAGCGCCTATCACCGGGGGGGGAGGACCGAGCAGTTCTTC.